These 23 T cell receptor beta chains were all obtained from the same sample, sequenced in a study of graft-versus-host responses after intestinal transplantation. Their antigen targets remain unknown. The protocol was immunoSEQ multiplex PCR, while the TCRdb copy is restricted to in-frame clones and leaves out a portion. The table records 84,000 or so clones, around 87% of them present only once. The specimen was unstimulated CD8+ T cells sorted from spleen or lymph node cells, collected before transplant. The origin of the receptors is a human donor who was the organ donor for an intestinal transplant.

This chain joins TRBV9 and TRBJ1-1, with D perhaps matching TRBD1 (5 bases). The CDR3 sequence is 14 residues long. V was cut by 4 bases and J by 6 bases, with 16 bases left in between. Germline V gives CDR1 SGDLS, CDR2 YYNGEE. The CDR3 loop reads CASSPGAGLAEAFF. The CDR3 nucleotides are TGTGCCAGCAGCCCCGGTGCGGGGCTCGCTGAAGCTTTCTTT.

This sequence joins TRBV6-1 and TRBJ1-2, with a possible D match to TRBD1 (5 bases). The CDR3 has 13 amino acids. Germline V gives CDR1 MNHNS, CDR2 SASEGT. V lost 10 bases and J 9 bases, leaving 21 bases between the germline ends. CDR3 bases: TGTGCCACCTGGGACGGGAAATTCGGATGCTACACCTTC. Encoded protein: CATWDGKFGCYTF.

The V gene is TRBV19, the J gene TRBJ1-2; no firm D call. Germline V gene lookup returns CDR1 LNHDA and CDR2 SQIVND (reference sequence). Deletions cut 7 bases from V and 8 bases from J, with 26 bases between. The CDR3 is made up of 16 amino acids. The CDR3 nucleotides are TGTGCCAGTACCCTCAATGAATGGGGAGCATCGGCGGGCTACACCTTC. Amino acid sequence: CASTLNEWGASAGYTF.

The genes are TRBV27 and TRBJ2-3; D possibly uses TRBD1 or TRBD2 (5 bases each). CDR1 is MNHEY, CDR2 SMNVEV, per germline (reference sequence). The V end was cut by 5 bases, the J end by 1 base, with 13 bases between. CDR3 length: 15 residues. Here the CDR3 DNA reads TGTGCCAGCAGTCCACCTGGGACCGGCACAGATACGCAGTATTTT. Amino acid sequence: CASSPPGTGTDTQYF.

The CDR3 protein is CASSQDKAVGNTIYF. In DNA form, the CDR3 reads TGCGCCAGCAGCCAAGACAAGGCAGTTGGAAACACCATATATTTT. This sequence joins TRBV4-1 and TRBJ1-3; D unclear. The CDR3 is 15 residues long. The V gene lost 0 bases and the J gene lost 3 bases, with 9 bases spanning the gap. From germline, CDR1 is MGHRA and CDR2 YSYEKL.

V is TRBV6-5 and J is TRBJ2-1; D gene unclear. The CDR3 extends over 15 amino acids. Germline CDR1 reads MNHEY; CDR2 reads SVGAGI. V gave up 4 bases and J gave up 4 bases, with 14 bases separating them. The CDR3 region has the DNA TGTGCCAGCAGTTCCGACCGGAGTTATTACAATGAGCAGTTCTTC. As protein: CASSSDRSYYNEQFF.

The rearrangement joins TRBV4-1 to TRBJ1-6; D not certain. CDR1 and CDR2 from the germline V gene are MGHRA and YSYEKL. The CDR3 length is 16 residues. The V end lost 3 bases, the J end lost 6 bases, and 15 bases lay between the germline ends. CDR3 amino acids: CASSQNFNAGNSPLHF. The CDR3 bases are TGCGCCAGCAGCCAGAACTTCAATGCTGGTAATTCACCCCTCCACTTT.

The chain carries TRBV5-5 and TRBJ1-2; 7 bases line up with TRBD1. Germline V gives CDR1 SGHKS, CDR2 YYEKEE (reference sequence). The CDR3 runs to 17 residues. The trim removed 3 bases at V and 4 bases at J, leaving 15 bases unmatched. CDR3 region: CASSSPRWTGMLYGYTF. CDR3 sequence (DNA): TGTGCCAGCAGCTCCCCTCGATGGACAGGCATGCTCTATGGCTACACCTTC.

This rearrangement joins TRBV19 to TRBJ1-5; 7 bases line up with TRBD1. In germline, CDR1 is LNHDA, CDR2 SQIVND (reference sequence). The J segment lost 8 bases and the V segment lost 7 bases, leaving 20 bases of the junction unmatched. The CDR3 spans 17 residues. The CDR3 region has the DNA TGTGCCAGTACCCCGACAGGGCTTGGGCCAATCTCGGAGCCCCAGCATTTT. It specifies CASTPTGLGPISEPQHF.

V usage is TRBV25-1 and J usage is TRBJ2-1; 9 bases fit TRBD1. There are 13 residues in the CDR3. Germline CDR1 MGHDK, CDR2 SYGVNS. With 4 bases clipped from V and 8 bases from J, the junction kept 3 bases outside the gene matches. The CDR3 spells CASSAYRGHEQFF. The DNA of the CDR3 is TGTGCCAGCAGTGCCTACAGGGGGCATGAGCAGTTCTTC.

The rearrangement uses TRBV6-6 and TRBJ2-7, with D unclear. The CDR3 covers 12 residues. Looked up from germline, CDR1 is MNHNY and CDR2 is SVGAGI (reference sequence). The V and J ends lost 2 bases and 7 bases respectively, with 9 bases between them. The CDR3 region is CASSYVLGEQYF. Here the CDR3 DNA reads TGTGCCAGCAGTTACGTTCTGGGAGAGCAGTACTTC.

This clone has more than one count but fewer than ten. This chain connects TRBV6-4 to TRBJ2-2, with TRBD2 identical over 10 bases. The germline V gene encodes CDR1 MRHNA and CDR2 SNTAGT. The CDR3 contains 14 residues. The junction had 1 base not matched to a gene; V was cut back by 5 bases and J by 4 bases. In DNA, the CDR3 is TGTGCCAGCAGTAGCGGGGGGGCCACCGGGGAGCTGTTTTTT. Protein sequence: CASSSGGATGELFF.

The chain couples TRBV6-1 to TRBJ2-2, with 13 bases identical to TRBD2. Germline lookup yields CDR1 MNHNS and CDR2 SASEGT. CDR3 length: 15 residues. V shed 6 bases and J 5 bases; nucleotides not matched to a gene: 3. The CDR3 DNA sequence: TGTGCCAGCAGAGGACTAGCGGGGGAGACCGGGGAGCTGTTTTTT. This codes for CASRGLAGETGELFF.

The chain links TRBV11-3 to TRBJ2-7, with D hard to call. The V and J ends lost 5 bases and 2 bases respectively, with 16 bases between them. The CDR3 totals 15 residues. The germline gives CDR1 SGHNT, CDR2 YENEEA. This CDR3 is CASSRLGPNPYEQYF. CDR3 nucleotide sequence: TGTGCCAGCAGCCGCCTAGGGCCAAATCCCTACGAGCAGTACTTC.

This CDR3 reads CASSLWRYTEAFF. CDR3 bases: TGTGCCAGCAGTTTATGGAGATACACTGAAGCTTTCTTT. The rearrangement joins TRBV27 to TRBJ1-1; no clear D gene. Trimming took off 1 base at V and 3 bases at J, with 6 bases between the two ends. This CDR3 has 13 residues. The V gene's germline CDR1 is MNHEY and CDR2 SMNVEV (reference sequence).

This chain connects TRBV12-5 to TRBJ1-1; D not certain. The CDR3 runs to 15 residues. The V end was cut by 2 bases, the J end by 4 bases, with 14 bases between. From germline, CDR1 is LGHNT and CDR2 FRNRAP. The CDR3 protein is CASGLYGVKTTEAFF. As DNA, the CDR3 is TGTGCTAGTGGTTTGTACGGGGTTAAGACCACTGAAGCTTTCTTT. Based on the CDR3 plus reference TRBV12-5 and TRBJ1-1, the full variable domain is DARVTQTPRHKVTEMGQEVTMRCQPILGHNTVFWYRQTMMQGLELLAYFRNRAPLDDSGMPKDRFSAEMPDATLATLKIQPSEPRDSAVYFCASGLYGVKTTEAFFGQGTRLTVV.

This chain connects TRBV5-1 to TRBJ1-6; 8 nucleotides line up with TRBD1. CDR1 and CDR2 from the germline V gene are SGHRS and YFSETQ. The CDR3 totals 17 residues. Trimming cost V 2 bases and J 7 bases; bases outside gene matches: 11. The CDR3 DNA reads TGCGCCAGCAGCTTAACAGGGGGGGTCCCTTTAAATTCACCCCTCCACTTT. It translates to CASSLTGGVPLNSPLHF. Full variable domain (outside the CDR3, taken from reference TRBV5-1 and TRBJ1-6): KAGVTQTPRYLIKTRGQQVTLSCSPISGHRSVSWYQQTPGQGLQFLFEYFSETQRNKGNFPGRFSGRQFSNSRSEMNVSTLELGDSALYLCASSLTGGVPLNSPLHFGNGTRLTVT.

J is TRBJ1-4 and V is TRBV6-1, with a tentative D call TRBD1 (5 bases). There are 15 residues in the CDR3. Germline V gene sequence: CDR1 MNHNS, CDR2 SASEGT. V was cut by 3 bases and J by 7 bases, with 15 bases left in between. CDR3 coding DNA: TGTGCCAGCAGTGACCAGGGATACACCTTTGAAAAACTGTTTTTT. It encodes CASSDQGYTFEKLFF.

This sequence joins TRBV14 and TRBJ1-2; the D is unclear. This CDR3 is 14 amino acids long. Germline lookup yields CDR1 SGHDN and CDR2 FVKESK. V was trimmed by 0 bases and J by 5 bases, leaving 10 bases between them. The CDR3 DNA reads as TGTGCCAGCAGCCAAGATGCTTGGGATTATGGCTACACCTTC. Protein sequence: CASSQDAWDYGYTF.

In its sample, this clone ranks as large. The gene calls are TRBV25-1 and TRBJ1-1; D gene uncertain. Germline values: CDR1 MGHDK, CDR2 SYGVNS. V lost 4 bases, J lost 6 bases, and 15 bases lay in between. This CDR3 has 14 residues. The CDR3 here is CASSGSLVRPEAFF. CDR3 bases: TGTGCCAGCAGTGGGAGCTTGGTCCGCCCTGAAGCTTTCTTT.

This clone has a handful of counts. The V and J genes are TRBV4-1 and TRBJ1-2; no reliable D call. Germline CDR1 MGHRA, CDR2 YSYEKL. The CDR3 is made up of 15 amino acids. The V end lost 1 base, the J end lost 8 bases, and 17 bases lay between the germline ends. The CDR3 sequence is CASSQGLDGPLGYTF. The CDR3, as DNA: TGCGCCAGCAGCCAAGGATTGGACGGGCCCTTGGGCTACACCTTC.

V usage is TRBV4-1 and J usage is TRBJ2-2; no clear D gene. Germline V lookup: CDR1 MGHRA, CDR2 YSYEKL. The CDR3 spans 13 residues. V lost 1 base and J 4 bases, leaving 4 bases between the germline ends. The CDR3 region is CASSQVLTGELFF. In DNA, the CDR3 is TGCGCCAGCAGCCAAGTCCTCACCGGGGAGCTGTTTTTT.

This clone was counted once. The CDR3 sequence is CASSAEGGGPQWYTEAFF. In nucleotides, the CDR3 is TGTGCCAGCAGCGCCGAGGGAGGGGGGCCCCAGTGGTACACTGAAGCTTTCTTT. The chain recombines TRBV9 with TRBJ1-1; D is perhaps TRBD1 (6 bases). This CDR3 is 18 amino acids long. Germline loops: CDR1 SGDLS, CDR2 YYNGEE. Trimming stripped 3 bases from V and 3 bases from J, with 24 bases between.